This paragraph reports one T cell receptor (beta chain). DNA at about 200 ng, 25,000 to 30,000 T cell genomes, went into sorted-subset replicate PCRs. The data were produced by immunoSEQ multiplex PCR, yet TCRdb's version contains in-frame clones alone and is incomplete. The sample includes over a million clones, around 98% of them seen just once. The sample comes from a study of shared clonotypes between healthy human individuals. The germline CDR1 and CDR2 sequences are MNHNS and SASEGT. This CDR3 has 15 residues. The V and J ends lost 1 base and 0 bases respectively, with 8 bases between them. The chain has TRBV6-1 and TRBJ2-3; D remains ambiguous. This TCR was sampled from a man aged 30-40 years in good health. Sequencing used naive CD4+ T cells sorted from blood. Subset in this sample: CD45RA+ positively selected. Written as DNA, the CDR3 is TGTGCCAGCAGTGAAGACCCGGACAGCACAGATACGCAGTATTTT. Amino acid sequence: CASSEDPDSTDTQYF.